The 10 T cell receptor beta chains below all came from one sample that was sequenced in a study of CD8 T cells in ankylosing spondylitis. Study-wide findings and caveats: For ankylosing spondylitis blood, a TCR beta motif of under 10 highly homologous variants appeared characteristic.

Each CDR3 protein gets one entry after TCRdb re-called the 5' RACE reads with MiXCR. The sample records about 400,000 distinct CDR3 sequences, around 24% being singletons. Their antigens remain unidentified. The sample consisted of blood, either unsorted or a sorted T cell fraction (not recorded which). All receptors come from a male donor with ankylosing spondylitis.

The CDR3 reads CASRLGTPDTQYF. CDR3 nucleotides: TGTGCCAGCAGACTAGGGACCCCAGATACGCAGTATTTT. The chain recombines TRBV12-3 or TRBV12-4 with TRBJ2-3, with D perhaps given as TRBD1 or TRBD2 (5 bases each). Trimming pared 6 bases from V and 4 bases from J, leaving 11 bases between. This CDR3 region has 13 residues.

This clonotype was seen a handful of times. The genes are TRBV29-1 and TRBJ2-1; 7 bases fit TRBD1. V was pared by 8 bases and J by 7 bases, with 17 bases of the junction left unmatched. Germline V CDR1 and CDR2: SQVTM, ANQGSEA. The CDR3 runs to 15 residues. The CDR3 reads CSTIGFRGSRNEQFF. The DNA of the CDR3 is TGCAGCACCATCGGGTTCAGGGGGTCAAGGAATGAGCAGTTCTTC.

CDR3 DNA sequence: TGCAGTGCTAGAGATCCGAGGGGTCCCGAGGTCGGGGAGCTGTTTTTT. Its translation: CSARDPRGPEVGELFF. This rearrangement joins TRBV20-1 to TRBJ2-2; possibly TRBD1 or TRBD2 for D (5 bases each). The CDR3 runs 16 residues. From germline, CDR1 is DFQATT and CDR2 SNEGSKA (reference sequence). The ends were cut back, 0 bases at V and 7 bases at J, with 18 bases in the middle.

CDR3: CASIPLLGQGAAETQYF. CDR3 bases: TGTGCCAGCATTCCACTCCTTGGACAGGGGGCCGCAGAGACCCAGTACTTC. The chain recombines TRBV2 with TRBJ2-5; 11 bases align to TRBD1. Germline V gives CDR1 SNHLY, CDR2 FYNNEI. This CDR3 has 17 residues. The V segment lost 7 bases and the J segment 4 bases; nucleotides outside the gene matches: 14.

The V call is TRBV20-1, the J call TRBJ2-3; D ambiguous. The CDR3 is 15 residues long. Trimming took off 0 bases at V and 0 bases at J, with 10 bases between the two ends. CDR1 is DFQATT and CDR2 is SNEGSKA in the germline V gene (reference sequence). The CDR3 here is CSARDPKRSTDTQYF. Written as DNA, the CDR3 is TGCAGTGCTAGAGATCCGAAGAGAAGCACAGATACGCAGTATTTT.

The chain employs TRBV10-2 and TRBJ2-2; D possibly corresponds to TRBD1 (5 bases). The CDR3 sequence is 13 residues long. CDR1 and CDR2 (germline): WSHSY, SAAADI. V was shortened by 4 bases and J by 6 bases, with 9 bases between the two germline ends. CDR3 protein: CASSAVGPGELFF. CDR3 coding DNA: TGCGCCAGCAGTGCGGTGGGGCCCGGGGAGCTGTTTTTT.

This clonotype was picked up a small number of times. This rearrangement joins TRBV5-6 to TRBJ2-3; D is ambiguous. The CDR3 has 14 amino acids. Germline values: CDR1 SGHDT, CDR2 YYEEEE. V lost 0 bases and J 4 bases, leaving 9 bases between the germline ends. CDR3 region: CASSLVGSPDTQYF. CDR3 in DNA: TGTGCCAGCAGCTTGGTTGGCAGCCCAGATACGCAGTATTTT.

This clonotype came up a few times. The chain is built from TRBV6-2 or TRBV6-3 and TRBJ2-1; D gene unclear. Germline V gives CDR1 MNHEY, CDR2 SVGEGT. This CDR3 is built from 12 residues. The ends were cut back, 7 bases at V and 8 bases at J, with 12 bases in the middle. CDR3 sequence (DNA): TGTGCCAGCACCTACGGGCTGCATGAGCAGTTCTTC. This translates into CASTYGLHEQFF.

This clonotype was seen many times. This chain joins TRBV7-2 and TRBJ2-7, with a possible D match to TRBD2 (5 bases). Germline V gene data show CDR1 as SGHTA and CDR2 as FQGNSA. The V end lost 1 base, the J end lost 1 base, and 8 bases lay between the germline ends. This CDR3 is 14 amino acids long. CDR3 nucleotides: TGTGCCAGCAGCTTAGGGCGGGTTTCCTACGAGCAGTACTTC. It encodes CASSLGRVSYEQYF.

This clonotype was seen at least ten times. The V gene is TRBV7-2, the J gene TRBJ1-5; D is uncertain. V was clipped by 1 base and J by 5 bases, with 6 bases between them. This CDR3 has 13 residues. Germline V lookup: CDR1 SGHTA, CDR2 FQGNSA. In DNA form, the CDR3 reads TGTGCCAGCAGCTTAGTAGGTGATCAGCCCCAGCATTTT. Translating gives CASSLVGDQPQHF. The variable domain in full, with the rest retrieved from reference TRBV7-2 and TRBJ1-5, is GAGVSQSPSNKVTEKGKDVELRCDPISGHTALYWYRQSLGQGLEFLIYFQGNSAPDKSGLPSDRFSAERTGGSVSTLTIQRTQQEDSAVYLCASSLVGDQPQHFGDGTRLSIL.